A selection of T cell receptor beta chains follows, all from one sample in a study of shared clonotypes between healthy human individuals. Only in-frame clones appear in the TCRdb table, and some are missing; sequencing was by immunoSEQ multiplex PCR. The profile shows over 300,000 clones, about nine tenths of them singletons. Sequencing input: memory CD8+ T cells sorted from blood. Receptors originate from a man between 18 and 29 years old in good health. The CDR3 runs from the conserved cysteine through the conserved F or W. A D gene is named only where the DNA matches it firmly. The size field is filled for only some rows; it gives once, few, many or a size class.

CDR3aa: CASSARLAGYYEQYF
CDR3nt: TGTGCCAGCAGTGCGCGACTAGCGGGTTACTACGAGCAGTACTTC
len: 15
j_gene: TRBJ2-7
d_gene: TRBD2
v_gene: TRBV2
abundance: .

CDR3aa: CASTLVHPTWFNYGYTF
CDR3nt: TGTGCCAGCACCCTCGTCCACCCGACTTGGTTCAACTATGGCTACACCTTC
len: 17
j_gene: TRBJ1-2
d_gene: .
v_gene: TRBV2
abundance: .

CDR3aa: CASSDGAGGRTNGYTF
CDR3nt: TGTGCCAGCAGTGACGGTGCGGGGGGGCGTACCAATGGCTACACCTTC
len: 16
j_gene: TRBJ1-2
d_gene: .
v_gene: TRBV2
abundance: once

CDR3aa: CASSILQGNTEAFF
CDR3nt: TGTGCCAGCAGCATACTCCAGGGGAACACTGAAGCTTTCTTT
len: 14
j_gene: TRBJ1-1
d_gene: .
v_gene: TRBV5-5
abundance: .

CDR3aa: CASIPEGGNEAFF
CDR3nt: TGTGCCAGCATCCCCGAGGGAGGCAATGAAGCTTTCTTT
len: 13
j_gene: TRBJ1-1
d_gene: .
v_gene: TRBV7-9
abundance: once

CDR3aa: CAASGNENQPQHF
CDR3nt: TGTGCAGCCTCAGGGAATGAGAATCAGCCCCAGCATTTT
len: 13
j_gene: TRBJ1-5
d_gene: .
v_gene: TRBV19
abundance: .

CDR3aa: CASSLSGGGTYEQYF
CDR3nt: TGTGCCAGCAGTTTATCCGGGGGCGGGACCTACGAGCAGTACTTC
len: 15
j_gene: TRBJ2-7
d_gene: .
v_gene: TRBV27
abundance: .

CDR3aa: CASSFMSGQDYTF
CDR3nt: TGTGCCAGCAGCTTCATGAGCGGGCAGGACTACACCTTC
len: 13
j_gene: TRBJ1-2
d_gene: .
v_gene: TRBV7-2
abundance: .

CDR3aa: CAWSVSEETQYF
CDR3nt: TGTGCCTGGAGTGTCAGCGAAGAGACCCAGTACTTC
len: 12
j_gene: TRBJ2-5
d_gene: .
v_gene: TRBV30
abundance: .

CDR3aa: CASSEKSSKILRQRETQYF
CDR3nt: TGTGCCAGCAGTGAAAAAAGTTCGAAGATCTTGCGACAGCGGGAGACCCAGTACTTC
len: 19
j_gene: TRBJ2-5
d_gene: .
v_gene: TRBV2
abundance: once

CDR3aa: CASSDGWRGSPLHF
CDR3nt: TGTGCCAGCAGTGATGGTTGGAGGGGTTCACCCCTCCACTTT
len: 14
j_gene: TRBJ1-6
d_gene: .
v_gene: TRBV6-1
abundance: .

CDR3aa: CASRRTSGSNDEQFF
CDR3nt: TGTGCCAGCAGAAGGACTAGCGGGAGTAATGATGAGCAGTTCTTC
len: 15
j_gene: TRBJ2-1
d_gene: TRBD2
v_gene: TRBV11-2
abundance: .

CDR3aa: CASRTGTEGWNEQFF
CDR3nt: TGTGCCAGCAGGACCGGGACGGAGGGGTGGAATGAGCAGTTCTTC
len: 15
j_gene: TRBJ2-1
d_gene: .
v_gene: TRBV27
abundance: .

CDR3aa: CASSWDYYGGELFF
CDR3nt: TGCGCCAGCAGCTGGGACTATTATGGGGGGGAACTGTTTTTT
len: 14
j_gene: TRBJ1-4
d_gene: .
v_gene: TRBV5-1
abundance: .

CDR3aa: CASSAGLAGSYEQYF
CDR3nt: TGTGCCAGCAGCGCTGGACTAGCGGGTTCCTACGAGCAGTACTTC
len: 15
j_gene: TRBJ2-7
d_gene: TRBD2
v_gene: TRBV13
abundance: once

CDR3aa: CASSQGGAGWGEQYF
CDR3nt: TGCGCCAGCAGCCAAGGAGGAGCGGGATGGGGGGAGCAGTACTTC
len: 15
j_gene: TRBJ2-7
d_gene: TRBD2
v_gene: TRBV4-1
abundance: .

CDR3aa: CASSFLVSGNSYEQYF
CDR3nt: TGTGCCAGCAGCTTCCTCGTCTCAGGTAACTCCTACGAGCAGTACTTC
len: 16
j_gene: TRBJ2-7
d_gene: .
v_gene: TRBV7-9
abundance: many

CDR3aa: CASSLGQGMQETQYF
CDR3nt: TGCGCCAGCAGCTTGGGACAGGGGATGCAGGAGACCCAGTACTTC
len: 15
j_gene: TRBJ2-5
d_gene: TRBD1
v_gene: TRBV5-1
abundance: few

CDR3aa: CAWSLGLAAGNEQFF
CDR3nt: TGTGCCTGGAGTCTGGGACTAGCGGCCGGCAATGAGCAGTTCTTC
len: 15
j_gene: TRBJ2-1
d_gene: TRBD2
v_gene: TRBV30
abundance: .

CDR3aa: CASSPYGTEAFF
CDR3nt: TGTGCCAGCAGCCCGTACGGGACTGAAGCTTTCTTT
len: 12
j_gene: TRBJ1-1
d_gene: .
v_gene: TRBV9
abundance: .

CDR3aa: CAIRSTSGQVSTDTQYF
CDR3nt: TGTGCCATCAGGTCGACTAGCGGACAAGTTAGCACAGATACGCAGTATTTT
len: 17
j_gene: TRBJ2-3
d_gene: TRBD2
v_gene: TRBV10-3
abundance: .

CDR3aa: CASSHLGMSYEQYF
CDR3nt: TGTGCCAGCAGCCATCTAGGGATGTCCTACGAGCAGTACTTC
len: 14
j_gene: TRBJ2-7
d_gene: .
v_gene: TRBV4-2
abundance: once